This T cell receptor (beta chain) is from a study of blood T cell repertoires in COVID-19. Background on the study: The study drew acute and convalescent COVID-19 samples from the United States, Italy and Spain. Sources were T cells, B-cell-depleted T cells, or PBMCs; the material itself was cDNA or gDNA.

This CDR3 is built from 13 residues. Trimming cost V 0 bases and J 1 base, with 3 bases left between them. Germline V lookup: CDR1 SGHDT, CDR2 YYEEEE. The cohort comprised adults aged about 18 to 90 years residing in about two dozen US areas. Original processing methods: Reference gene primers were amplified, and this amplification served to estimate nucleated cell counts. Clones were read by immunoSEQ multiplex PCR, and TCRdb kept only the in-frame ones, dropping some. V, J and clone size were drawn from that table, and D and trimming were deduced from the DNA. The sample lists around 140,000 clones; about nine tenths were seen once.

The TCR comes from a woman aged 35 to 49 who had been exposed to COVID-19. The V gene is TRBV5-6, the J gene TRBJ2-3; no clear D. Sequencing input: PBMCs or T cells enriched from blood (not recorded which). Here the CDR3 reads CASSLAGTDTQYF. CDR3 coding DNA: TGTGCCAGCAGCTTGGCCGGCACAGATACGCAGTATTTT.